The clone carrying this T cell receptor beta chain was counted ten times or more. What it binds is unknown. With 3 bases removed from V and 8 bases from J, the gap between germline ends came to 8 bases. CDR1 is SQVTM, CDR2 ANQGSEA, per germline. This CDR3 region has 11 residues. From the 5' RACE reads, TCRdb called clonotypes with MiXCR, one entry per CDR3 protein. The sample shows 250,000 to 350,000 distinct CDR3 sequences, less than 25% of them seen only once. This record belongs to a study of CD8 T cells in ankylosing spondylitis. Study results and limitations: Earlier authors reported some of these motif variants in reactive arthritis synovial fluid and blood.

Specimen: blood, either unsorted or a sorted T cell fraction (not recorded which). The sequence was collected from a female donor with ankylosing spondylitis or in good health (not recorded which). The V gene is TRBV29-1, the J gene TRBJ2-4; D gene unclear. This CDR3 reads CSVDAEYIQYF. In nucleotides, the CDR3 is TGCAGCGTTGACGCTGAATACATTCAGTACTTC.